One and the same sample provided the 20 T cell receptor beta chains below, sequenced in a study of T cell repertoires in cytomegalovirus infection. MiXCR was run by TCRdb on the reads, yielding one entry per CDR3 protein. The sample has about 740,000 distinct CDR3 sequences; roughly a third are singletons. The sample consisted of PBMCs. Source of these receptors: a human donor in good health (CMV status not recorded). Some clones in this sample may be carry-over from other donors' samples.

The sample holds a few counts of this clonotype. J is TRBJ2-5 and V is TRBV7-9; perhaps TRBD1 as D (6 bases). Germline CDR1 reads SEHNR; CDR2 reads FQNEAQ (reference sequence). The ends were cut back, 10 bases at V and 5 bases at J, with 11 bases in the middle. The CDR3 totals 11 residues. Written as DNA, the CDR3 is TGTGCCACCTCAACAGGGGAGACCCAGTACTTC. As protein: CATSTGETQYF. The complete variable domain, with remaining parts taken from reference TRBV7-9 and TRBJ2-5, reads DTGVSQNPRHKITKRGQNVTFRCDPISEHNRLYWYRQTLGQGPEFLTYFQNEAQLEKSRLLSDRFSAERPKGSFSTLEIQRTEQGDSAMYLCATSTGETQYFGPGTRLLVL.

This clonotype turned up a few times. The rearrangement links TRBV12-3 or TRBV12-4 to TRBJ1-4; a possible D gene is TRBD1 (5 bases). The CDR3 has 12 residues. V lost 8 bases, J lost 7 bases, and 11 bases lay in between. The CDR3 protein is CASAGTGEKLFF. CDR3 sequence (DNA): TGTGCCAGCGCGGGGACGGGTGAAAAACTGTTTTTT.

The gene calls are TRBV28 and TRBJ2-1; TRBD1 is a possible D gene (6 bases). The CDR3 consists of 13 residues. CDR1 and CDR2 (germline): MDHEN, SYDVKM. Trimming removed 8 bases from V and 6 bases from J, with 14 bases in between. CDR3 bases: TGTGCCAGCCGTGGGGGCGCCCTCAATGAGCAGTTCTTC. Protein product: CASRGGALNEQFF.

The chain has TRBV29-1 and TRBJ2-5, with 8 bases that match TRBD2. Germline V CDR1 and CDR2: SQVTM, ANQGSEA. The CDR3 extends over 13 amino acids. J lost 5 bases, V lost 8 bases, and 10 bases had no gene match. In DNA form, the CDR3 reads TGCAGCTTGGCGGGACTAGTGGGGGAGACCCAGTACTTC. Translation gives CSLAGLVGETQYF.

This clonotype was recorded many times. The chain carries TRBV7-2 and TRBJ2-7; D possibly corresponds to TRBD1 (5 bases). The CDR3 runs to 12 residues. V lost 2 bases, J lost 6 bases, and 8 bases lay in between. CDR1 and CDR2 (germline): SGHTA, FQGNSA. CDR3 nucleotide sequence: TGTGCCAGCAGCTTAAGGGGTCTCGAGCAGTACTTC. Residues: CASSLRGLEQYF. Full variable domain (outside the CDR3, taken from reference TRBV7-2 and TRBJ2-7): GAGVSQSPSNKVTEKGKDVELRCDPISGHTALYWYRQSLGQGLEFLIYFQGNSAPDKSGLPSDRFSAERTGGSVSTLTIQRTQQEDSAVYLCASSLRGLEQYFGPGTRLTVT.

The rearrangement uses TRBV5-4 and TRBJ1-1; D gene uncertain. Germline V gene sequence: CDR1 SGHNT, CDR2 YYREEE (reference sequence). This CDR3 comprises 16 residues. V was clipped by 4 bases and J by 0 bases, with 16 bases between them. CDR3 protein: CASSGMVSQLNTEAFF. DNA of the CDR3: TGTGCCAGCAGCGGGATGGTGTCTCAGTTGAACACTGAAGCTTTCTTT.

Only one count was recorded for this clonotype. V is TRBV3-1 and J is TRBJ1-1; D is unclear. The V end lost 5 bases, the J end lost 5 bases, and 18 bases lay between the germline ends. The CDR3 is 15 amino acids. Germline CDR1 and CDR2: LGHDT and YNNKEL (reference sequence). The CDR3 protein is CASSYRPVPGTEAFF. The DNA for the CDR3 is TGTGCCAGCAGCTACCGTCCCGTACCTGGTACTGAAGCTTTCTTT.

A few counts support this clonotype. The chain joins TRBV4-2 to TRBJ2-7, with TRBD2 as a possible D gene (6 bases). Trimming pared 1 base from V and 1 base from J, leaving 8 bases between. CDR3 length equals 14 residues. Germline-derived CDR1 and CDR2 are LGHNA and YNFKEQ. CDR3 region: CASSQAGESYEQYF. CDR3 DNA: TGTGCCAGCAGCCAAGCGGGGGAATCCTACGAGCAGTACTTC.

This clonotype has a handful of counts. J is TRBJ2-1 and V is TRBV27; 11 bases line up with TRBD2. V shed 3 bases, J shed 5 bases, and the junction held 9 bases outside the gene matches. CDR1 and CDR2 (germline): MNHEY, SMNVEV (reference sequence). The CDR3 consists of 17 residues. CDR3 sequence reads: CASSFQASSGRNNEQFF. CDR3 in DNA: TGTGCCAGCAGTTTTCAAGCCTCTAGCGGGAGGAACAATGAGCAGTTCTTC.

This clonotype was found a few times. The chain recombines TRBV2 with TRBJ1-2; possibly TRBD1 for D (5 bases). Per germline, CDR1 SNHLY and CDR2 FYNNEI. Deletions cut 6 bases from V and 8 bases from J, with 19 bases between. CDR3 length: 14 amino acids. DNA for the CDR3: TGTGCCAGCAGGGCGCAGGAGGGGACTATCGGCTACACCTTC. It translates to CASRAQEGTIGYTF.

This clonotype is a singleton in its sample. CDR3 residues: CASITLIHGGIDTEAFF. CDR3 nucleotides: TGCGCCAGCATCACACTAATTCACGGGGGGATAGACACTGAAGCTTTCTTT. This rearrangement joins TRBV4-3 to TRBJ1-1, with a tentative D call TRBD1 (5 bases). The V end was cut by 7 bases, the J end by 3 bases, with 24 bases between. CDR3 size: 17 residues. CDR1 and CDR2 from the germline V gene are LGHNA and YSLEER.

This clonotype has only one observation. The chain has TRBV7-6 and TRBJ2-7; the match to TRBD2 covers 7 bases. The CDR3 loop spans 15 amino acids. Germline V lookup: CDR1 SGHVS, CDR2 FNYEAQ. V was pared by 7 bases and J by 1 base, with 10 bases of the junction left unmatched. CDR3 nucleotide sequence: TGTGCCAGCATTTCCTCGGCTAGCGGTTCCTACGAGCAGTACTTC. Protein sequence: CASISSASGSYEQYF. Drawing the rest from reference TRBV7-6 and TRBJ2-7, the complete variable domain is GAGVSQSPRYKVTKRGQDVALRCDPISGHVSLYWYRQALGQGPEFLTYFNYEAQQDKSGLPNDRFSAERPEGSISTLTIQRTEQRDSAMYRCASISSASGSYEQYFGPGTRLTVT.

This chain links TRBV20-1 with TRBJ2-1; 9 bases match TRBD2. V lost 1 base, J lost 4 bases, and 14 bases stayed unmatched. The CDR3 is made up of 18 amino acids. Germline CDR1 is DFQATT and CDR2 is SNEGSKA (reference sequence). CDR3 residues: CSARAGLAGAFRYNEQFF. The CDR3 DNA reads as TGCAGTGCTAGAGCCGGGTTAGCGGGGGCTTTTCGGTACAATGAGCAGTTCTTC.

Note on this clonotype: This clone may be a read error of a much larger clone one base away. This chain joins TRBV7-8 and TRBJ1-4; perhaps TRBD1 as D (6 bases). V lost 5 bases and J lost 8, with 24 bases in between. CDR3 length equals 17 residues. Germline V CDR1 and CDR2: SGHVS, FQNEAQ. CDR3 coding DNA: TGTGCCAGCAGCGTTTACCCCCCCGACAGGAGTGGCGAAAAACTGTTTTTT. The encoded protein is CASSVYPPDRSGEKLFF.

About this clonotype: Germline and junction disagree at one end, which may indicate a read error. This chain joins TRBV12-3 or TRBV12-4 and TRBJ1-2; unclear D gene. The CDR3 runs to 13 residues. The CDR3 region is CASNTGENYGYNF. The DNA for the CDR3 is TGTGCCAGCAATACGGGAGAGAACTATGGCTACAACTTC.

This chain joins TRBV6-5 and TRBJ2-7; D gene ambiguous. CDR1 and CDR2 (germline): MNHEY, SVGAGI. This CDR3 is 13 amino acids long. V lost 5 bases to trimming and J lost 3 bases, with 11 bases between them. CDR3 in amino acids: CASSPSGYYEQYF. The CDR3 DNA is TGTGCCAGCAGTCCCTCAGGTTACTACGAGCAGTACTTC.

This chain links TRBV6-1 with TRBJ1-5; maybe TRBD1 (5 bases). The CDR3 is 17 amino acids. CDR1 MNHNS and CDR2 SASEGT come from the germline V gene. V lost 4 bases and J lost 6, with 22 bases in between. CDR3 sequence reads: CASSGLGGTSKGQPQHF. CDR3 coding DNA: TGTGCCAGCAGTGGACTTGGCGGGACCTCGAAAGGTCAGCCCCAGCATTTT.

The chain is built from TRBV6-4 and TRBJ2-2; D possibly corresponds to TRBD2 (7 bases). CDR1 and CDR2 (germline): MRHNA, SNTAGT. The CDR3 has 15 amino acids. V was shortened by 7 bases and J by 0 bases, with 12 bases between the two germline ends. As DNA, the CDR3 is TGTGCCAGCAAGGGGGGGCCCGCGAACACCGGGGAGCTGTTTTTT. It codes for CASKGGPANTGELFF.

This clonotype was seen ten or more times. The V gene is TRBV7-9, the J gene TRBJ1-2; possibly TRBD1 for D (5 bases). Trimming took 1 base from V and 8 from J, leaving 8 bases between them. Germline V gene sequence: CDR1 SEHNR, CDR2 FQNEAQ (reference sequence). The CDR3 has 12 amino acids. CDR3 sequence: CASSLEGLGYTF. The CDR3, as DNA: TGTGCCAGCAGCTTAGAGGGGTTAGGCTACACCTTC.

This rearrangement joins TRBV7-2 to TRBJ2-1, with 7 positions matching TRBD2. The CDR3 consists of 17 residues. Germline V gene data show CDR1 as SGHTA and CDR2 as FQGNSA. V lost 2 bases, J lost 8 bases, and 15 bases stayed unmatched. CDR3 loop: CASSLSLVAGVHHEQFF. The CDR3 coding sequence is TGTGCCAGCAGCTTAAGTCTGGTTGCGGGAGTCCACCATGAGCAGTTCTTC.